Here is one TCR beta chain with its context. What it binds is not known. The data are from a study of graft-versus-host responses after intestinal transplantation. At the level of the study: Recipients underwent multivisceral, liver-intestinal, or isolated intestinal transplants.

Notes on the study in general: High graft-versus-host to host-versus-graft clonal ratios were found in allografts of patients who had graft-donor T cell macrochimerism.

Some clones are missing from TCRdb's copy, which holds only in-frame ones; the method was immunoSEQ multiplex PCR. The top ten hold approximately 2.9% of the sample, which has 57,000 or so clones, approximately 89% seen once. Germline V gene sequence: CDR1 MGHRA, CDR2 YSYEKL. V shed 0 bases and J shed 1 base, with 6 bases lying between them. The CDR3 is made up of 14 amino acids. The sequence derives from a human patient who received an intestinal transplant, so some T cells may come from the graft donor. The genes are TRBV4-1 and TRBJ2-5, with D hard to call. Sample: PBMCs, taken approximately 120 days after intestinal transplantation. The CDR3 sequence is CASSQEERQETQYF. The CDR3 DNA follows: TGCGCCAGCAGCCAAGAGGAACGCCAAGAGACCCAGTACTTC.